This note documents a single TCR beta chain sequence. Its specificity is not known. The sample belongs to a study of CD8 T cells in Susac syndrome. General observations from the study: The study recognized that the number of individuals in its TCR sequencing and HLA analysis was relatively small.

Reverse transcription used 0.5 to 1 ug RNA and random hexamers. Amplification of TCR beta CDR3 used immunoSEQ multiplex PCR across 54 Vbeta and 13 Jbeta. TCRdb re-called the immunoSEQ multiplex PCR reads with MiXCR, one entry per CDR3 protein. The sample shows around 140,000 distinct CDR3 sequences, around 94% of them seen only once. Losses at the gene ends were 2 bases for V and 3 bases for J; bases not matched to a gene: 9. The CDR3 length is 15 residues. Germline CDR1 GTSNPN, CDR2 SVGIG (reference sequence). The sequencing sample was made of CD4+ T cells from PBMCs. The TCR was taken from a human donor in good health. V usage is TRBV30 and J usage is TRBJ1-2; TRBD1 matches 7 bases. The CDR3 sequence: CAWSTSTGSHYGYTF. Here the CDR3 DNA reads TGTGCCTGGAGTACCTCGACAGGGTCTCACTATGGCTACACCTTC.